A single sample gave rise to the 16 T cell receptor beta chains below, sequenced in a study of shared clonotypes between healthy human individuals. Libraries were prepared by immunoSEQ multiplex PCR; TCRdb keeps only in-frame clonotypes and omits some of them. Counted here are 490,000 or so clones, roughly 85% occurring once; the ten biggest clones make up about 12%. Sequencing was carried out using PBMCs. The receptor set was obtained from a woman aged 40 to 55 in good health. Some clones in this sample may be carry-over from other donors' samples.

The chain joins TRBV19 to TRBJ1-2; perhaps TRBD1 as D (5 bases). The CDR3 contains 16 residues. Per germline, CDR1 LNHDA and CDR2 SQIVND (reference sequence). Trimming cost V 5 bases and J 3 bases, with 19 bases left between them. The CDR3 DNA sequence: TGTGCCAGTAGTTTACCCAGTCGGGGCGCTGACTATGGCTACACCTTC. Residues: CASSLPSRGADYGYTF.

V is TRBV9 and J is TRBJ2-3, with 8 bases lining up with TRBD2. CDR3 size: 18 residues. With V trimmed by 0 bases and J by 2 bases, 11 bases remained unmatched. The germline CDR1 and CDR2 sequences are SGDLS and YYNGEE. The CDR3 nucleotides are TGTGCCAGCAGCGTAGCCTTCATAGTAGCGGGAACCACAGATACGCAGTATTTT. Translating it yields CASSVAFIVAGTTDTQYF. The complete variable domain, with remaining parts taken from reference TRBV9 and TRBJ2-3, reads DSGVTQTPKHLITATGQRVTLRCSPRSGDLSVYWYQQSLDQGLQFLIQYYNGEERAKGNILERFSAQQFPDLHSELNLSSLELGDSALYFCASSVAFIVAGTTDTQYFGPGTRLTVL.

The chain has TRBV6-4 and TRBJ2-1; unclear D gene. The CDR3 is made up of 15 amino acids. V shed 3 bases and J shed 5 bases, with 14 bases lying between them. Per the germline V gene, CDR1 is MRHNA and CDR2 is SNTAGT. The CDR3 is CASSEDPGSHNEQFF. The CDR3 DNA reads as TGTGCCAGCAGTGAGGACCCCGGAAGCCACAATGAGCAGTTCTTC.

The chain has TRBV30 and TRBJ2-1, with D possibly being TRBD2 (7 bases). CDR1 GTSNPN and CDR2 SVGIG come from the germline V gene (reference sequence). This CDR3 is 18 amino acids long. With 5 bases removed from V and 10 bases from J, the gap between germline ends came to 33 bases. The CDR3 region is CAWGGRREMGGSFFEQFF. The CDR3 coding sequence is TGTGCCTGGGGGGGGCGGCGAGAGATGGGCGGGAGCTTCTTCGAGCAGTTCTTC.

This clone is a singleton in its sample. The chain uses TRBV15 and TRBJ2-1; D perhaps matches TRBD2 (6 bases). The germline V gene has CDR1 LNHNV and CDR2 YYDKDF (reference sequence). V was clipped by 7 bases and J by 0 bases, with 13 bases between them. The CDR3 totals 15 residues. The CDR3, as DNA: TGTGCCACCATCCCGGGACTGCACTCCTACAATGAGCAGTTCTTC. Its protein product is CATIPGLHSYNEQFF.

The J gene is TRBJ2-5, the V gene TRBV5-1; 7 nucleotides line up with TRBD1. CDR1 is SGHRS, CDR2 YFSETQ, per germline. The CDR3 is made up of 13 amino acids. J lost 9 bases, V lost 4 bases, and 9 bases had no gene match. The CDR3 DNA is TGCGCCAGCAGCGGGGACAGACTCTGGCCCCAGTACTTC. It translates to CASSGDRLWPQYF.

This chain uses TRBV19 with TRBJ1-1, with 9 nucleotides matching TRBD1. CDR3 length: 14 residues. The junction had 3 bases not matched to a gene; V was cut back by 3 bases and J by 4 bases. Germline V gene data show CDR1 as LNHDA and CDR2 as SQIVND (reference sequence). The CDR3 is CASSILDRGTEAFF. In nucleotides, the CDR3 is TGTGCCAGTAGTATCCTGGACAGGGGCACTGAAGCTTTCTTT.

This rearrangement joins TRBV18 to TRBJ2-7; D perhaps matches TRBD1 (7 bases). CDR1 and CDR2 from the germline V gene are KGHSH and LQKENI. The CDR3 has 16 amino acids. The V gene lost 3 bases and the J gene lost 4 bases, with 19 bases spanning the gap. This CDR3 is CASSPPGSQGGYEQYF. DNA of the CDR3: TGTGCCAGCTCACCCCCGGGATCGCAGGGGGGTTACGAGCAGTACTTC.

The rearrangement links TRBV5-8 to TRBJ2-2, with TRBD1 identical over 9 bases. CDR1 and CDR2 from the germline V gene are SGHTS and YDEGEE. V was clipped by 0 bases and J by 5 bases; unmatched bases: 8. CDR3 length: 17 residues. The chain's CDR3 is CASSLAGTGRLTGELFF. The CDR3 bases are TGTGCCAGCAGCTTGGCCGGGACAGGGAGGTTGACCGGGGAGCTGTTTTTT.

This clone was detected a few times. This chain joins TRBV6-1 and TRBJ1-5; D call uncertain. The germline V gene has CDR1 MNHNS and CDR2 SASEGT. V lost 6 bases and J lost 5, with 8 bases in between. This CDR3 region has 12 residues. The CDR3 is CASSGWDQPQHF. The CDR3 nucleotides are TGTGCCAGCAGCGGATGGGATCAGCCCCAGCATTTT.

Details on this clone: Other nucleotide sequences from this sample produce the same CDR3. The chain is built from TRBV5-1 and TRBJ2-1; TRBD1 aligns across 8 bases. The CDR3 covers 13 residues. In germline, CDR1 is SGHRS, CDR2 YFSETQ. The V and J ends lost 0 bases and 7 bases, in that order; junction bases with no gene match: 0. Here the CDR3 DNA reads TGCGCCAGCAGCTTGGGACAGGGGAATGAGCAGTTCTTC. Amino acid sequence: CASSLGQGNEQFF.

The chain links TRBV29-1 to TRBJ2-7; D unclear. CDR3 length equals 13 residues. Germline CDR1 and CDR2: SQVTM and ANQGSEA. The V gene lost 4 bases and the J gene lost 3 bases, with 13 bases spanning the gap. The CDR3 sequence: CSVGSEPFYEQYF. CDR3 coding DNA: TGCAGCGTTGGAAGCGAACCCTTCTACGAGCAGTACTTC.

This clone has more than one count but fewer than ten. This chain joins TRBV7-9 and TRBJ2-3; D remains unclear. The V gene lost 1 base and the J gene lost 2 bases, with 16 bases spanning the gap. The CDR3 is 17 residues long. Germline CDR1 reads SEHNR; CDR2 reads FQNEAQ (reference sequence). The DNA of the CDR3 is TGTGCCAGCAGCTTAGGGATCTCGTCCCCTCCCACAGATACGCAGTATTTT. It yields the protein CASSLGISSPPTDTQYF.

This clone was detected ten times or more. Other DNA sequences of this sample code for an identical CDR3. The chain's CDR3 is CASSVGLAGVNEQFF. CDR3 sequence (DNA): TGTGCCAGCAGCGTAGGACTAGCGGGAGTCAATGAGCAGTTCTTC. This chain connects TRBV9 to TRBJ2-1; 12 bases match TRBD2. This CDR3 is 15 amino acids long. Germline CDR1 SGDLS, CDR2 YYNGEE. The J segment lost 6 bases and the V segment lost 0 bases, leaving 1 base of the junction unmatched.

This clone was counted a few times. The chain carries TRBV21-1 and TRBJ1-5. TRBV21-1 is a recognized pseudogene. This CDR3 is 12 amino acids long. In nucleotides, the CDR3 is TGTGCCAGCAGCAAAGACGCTCAGCCCCAGCATTTT. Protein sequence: CASSKDAQPQHF.

The CDR3 DNA is TGTGCCTGGAAGTCCGGCGACAGACCCAATCAGCCCCAGCATTTT. Its protein product is CAWKSGDRPNQPQHF. V and J are TRBV30 and TRBJ1-5, with D tentatively TRBD1 (5 bases). Trimming took off 4 bases at V and 3 bases at J, with 16 bases between the two ends. The germline CDR1 and CDR2 sequences are GTSNPN and SVGIG (reference sequence). CDR3 length: 15 residues.